This TCR beta chain was found in a study of T-cell memory formation after mild COVID-19. About this clonotype: Its antigen is not identified.

Amplification by 5'RACE using constant-segment primers produced TCR alpha and TCR beta cDNA libraries that carried sample barcodes and UMIs. A single record per CDR3 protein comes from TCRdb applying MiXCR to the 5' RACE reads. The table lists about 560,000 distinct CDR3 sequences, about 20% of them singletons, with under 8.5% in the top ten. The length of the CDR3 is 14 residues. Trimming cost V 5 bases and J 7 bases; bases outside gene matches: 6. Germline CDR1 reads SGHTA; CDR2 reads FQGNSA. Overall study results and limits: Day 15 to 85 contracting clones showed balanced CD4/CD8; day 15 to 37 expanders favored CD4+. Clonal second-wave expansions that peaked on day 37 had unconfirmed SARS-CoV-2 specificity.

The sample taken for sequencing was PBMCs or a T cell subset sorted from them (not recorded which). The receptor was isolated from an adult woman who had mild COVID-19 (a few samples of this study predate the infection). Cell type and time point are not known. The V call is TRBV7-2, the J call TRBJ2-7; 12 bases match TRBD2. The CDR3 loop reads CASSTRLAGVEQYF. Written as DNA, the CDR3 is TGTGCCAGCAGCACCCGACTAGCGGGAGTAGAGCAGTACTTC.